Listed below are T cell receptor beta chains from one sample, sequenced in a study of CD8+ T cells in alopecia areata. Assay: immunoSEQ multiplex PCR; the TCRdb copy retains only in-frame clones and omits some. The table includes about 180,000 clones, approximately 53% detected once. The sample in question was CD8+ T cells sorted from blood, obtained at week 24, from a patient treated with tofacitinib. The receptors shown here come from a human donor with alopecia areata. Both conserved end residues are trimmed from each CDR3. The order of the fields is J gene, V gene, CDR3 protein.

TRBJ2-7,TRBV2,ASSGDRDLPYEQY
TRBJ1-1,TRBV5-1,ASSLVGGSNTEAF
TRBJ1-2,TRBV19,ASSIRAGPLDSYGYT
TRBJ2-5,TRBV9,ASSAPPGTLQETQY
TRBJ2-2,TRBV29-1,SAWSSAGELF
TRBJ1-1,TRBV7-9,ASSRPGGLGTEAF
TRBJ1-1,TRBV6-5,ASSPNGHNTEAF
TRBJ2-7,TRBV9,ASSVGSSYEQY
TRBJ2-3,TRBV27,ASSSDSSLSTDTQY
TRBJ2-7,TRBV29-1,SVEDLRQGVSYEQY
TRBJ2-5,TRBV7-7,ASSLVGRETQY
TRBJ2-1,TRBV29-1,SVEGGSLTYNEQF
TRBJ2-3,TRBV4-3,ASSQSRADTQY
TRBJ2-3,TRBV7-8,ASSPYGRTDTQY
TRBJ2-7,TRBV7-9,ASSLGESLAREQY
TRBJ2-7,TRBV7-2,ASSLGSERTYEQY
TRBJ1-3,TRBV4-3,ASSQFLGRVEAGNTIY
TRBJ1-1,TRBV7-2,ASSATGKNTEAF
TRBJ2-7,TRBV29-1,SVSTSGGPEQY
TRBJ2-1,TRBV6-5,ASSYSGDEQF
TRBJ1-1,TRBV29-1,SVVPNTEAF
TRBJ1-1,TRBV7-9,ASSLAGSGNTEAF
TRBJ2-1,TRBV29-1,SVEHLGGAIRNEQF
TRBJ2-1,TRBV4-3,ASSQERQSSYNEQF